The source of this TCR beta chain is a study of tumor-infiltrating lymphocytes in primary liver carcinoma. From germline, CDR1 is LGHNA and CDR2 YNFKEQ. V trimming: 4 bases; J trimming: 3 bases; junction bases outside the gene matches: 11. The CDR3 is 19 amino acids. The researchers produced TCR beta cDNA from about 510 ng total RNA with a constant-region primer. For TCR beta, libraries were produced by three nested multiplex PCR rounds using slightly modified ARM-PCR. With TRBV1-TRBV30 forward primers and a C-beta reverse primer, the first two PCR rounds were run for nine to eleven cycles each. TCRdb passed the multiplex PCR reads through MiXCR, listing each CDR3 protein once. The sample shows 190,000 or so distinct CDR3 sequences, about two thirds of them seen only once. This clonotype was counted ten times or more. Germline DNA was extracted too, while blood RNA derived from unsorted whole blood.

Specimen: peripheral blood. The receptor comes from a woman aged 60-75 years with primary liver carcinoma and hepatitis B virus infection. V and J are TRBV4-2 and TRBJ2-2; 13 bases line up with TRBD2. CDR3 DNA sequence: TGTGCCAGCAGCCCACGGACTAGCGGGAGTAGCTGGGACACCGGGGAGCTGTTTTTT. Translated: CASSPRTSGSSWDTGELFF.